The 30 T cell receptor beta chains presented below share a single source sample, sequenced in a study of identical twins. In TCRdb, the 5' RACE reads were re-called with MiXCR into one record per CDR3 protein. The table records fewer than 250,000 distinct CDR3 sequences, around 9.6% of them present only once. Specimen: memory (CD45RO+) T cells sorted from blood. The receptors derive from a woman aged 18-35 years in good health.

This clonotype was observed a few times. This sequence joins TRBV30 and TRBJ1-2, with D perhaps matching TRBD1 (6 bases). This CDR3 comprises 14 residues. Trimming took 0 bases from V and 1 from J, leaving 9 bases between them. CDR1 is GTSNPN and CDR2 is SVGIG in the germline V gene (reference sequence). The CDR3 sequence is CAWSVKGGNYGYTF. CDR3 sequence (DNA): TGTGCCTGGAGTGTAAAAGGGGGTAACTATGGCTACACCTTC.

This clonotype appeared many times. This chain joins TRBV12-3 or TRBV12-4 and TRBJ2-3; D ambiguous. The CDR3 is 12 residues long. V was cut by 2 bases and J by 7 bases, with 7 bases left in between. The CDR3 sequence is CASSLTTNTQYF. The CDR3 region has the DNA TGTGCCAGCAGTTTAACAACAAATACGCAGTATTTT.

The table lists this clonotype with many counts. The chain is built from TRBV12-5 and TRBJ2-2; D is possibly TRBD1 (5 bases). V lost 4 bases to trimming and J lost 3 bases, with 15 bases between them. The CDR3 extends over 16 amino acids. The V gene's germline CDR1 is LGHNT and CDR2 FRNRAP. The CDR3 DNA reads TGTGCTAGTGGTTCGACCGTCAGGGTAGACACCGGGGAGCTGTTTTTT. Translation: CASGSTVRVDTGELFF.

This clonotype has at least ten counts. The V and J genes are TRBV2 and TRBJ2-3; D is uncertain. Trimming stripped 1 base from V and 4 bases from J, with 6 bases between. Germline CDR1 SNHLY, CDR2 FYNNEI. The CDR3 length is 13 residues. CDR3: CASSEDYSDTQYF. The CDR3 DNA reads as TGTGCCAGCAGTGAAGATTACTCAGATACGCAGTATTTT.

This clonotype was found many times. The chain carries TRBV20-1 and TRBJ2-2; TRBD1 matches 8 bases. This CDR3 contains 14 residues. J was trimmed by 5 bases and V by 5 bases; bases with no gene match: 7. Germline CDR1 and CDR2: DFQATT and SNEGSKA (reference sequence). CDR3 in amino acids: CSAEPGTGTGELFF. The CDR3 region has the DNA TGCAGTGCTGAACCCGGGACAGGAACCGGGGAGCTGTTTTTT.

At least ten counts were recorded for this clonotype. V gene TRBV20-1 combines with J gene TRBJ2-2; 12 bases agree with TRBD2. Trimming cost V 1 base and J 3 bases; bases outside gene matches: 0. This CDR3 has 15 residues. From germline, CDR1 is DFQATT and CDR2 SNEGSKA (reference sequence). This chain's CDR3 is CSARASGRDTGELFF. CDR3 bases: TGCAGTGCTAGAGCTAGCGGGAGGGACACCGGGGAGCTGTTTTTT.

Many counts were recorded for this clonotype. This chain connects TRBV12-3 or TRBV12-4 to TRBJ1-1; unclear D gene. V was clipped by 5 bases and J by 1 base, with 8 bases between them. CDR3 size: 13 residues. CDR3 nucleotides: TGTGCCAGCAGTCGGGCCCAGAACACTGAAGCTTTCTTT. Its translation: CASSRAQNTEAFF.

This chain connects TRBV2 to TRBJ1-5; 9 bases map to TRBD1. V gave up 6 bases and J gave up 5 bases; unmatched junction bases: 5. This CDR3 contains 14 residues. Germline assignment: CDR1 SNHLY and CDR2 FYNNEI. Written as DNA, the CDR3 is TGTGCCAGCAGGCCGACAGGGGGGGATCAGCCCCAGCATTTT. Its protein product is CASRPTGGDQPQHF.

V and J are TRBV4-1 and TRBJ2-6; TRBD1 or TRBD2 may be the D gene (5 bases each). CDR1 and CDR2 from the germline V gene are MGHRA and YSYEKL. The CDR3 length is 19 residues. Between the trimmed V and J ends, which lost 2 bases and 0 bases, there was a span of 17 bases. CDR3 bases: TGCGCCAGCAGCCAACGGTGGGGAACCGGGGCCTCTGGGGCCAACGTCCTGACTTTC. It is translated as CASSQRWGTGASGANVLTF.

This clonotype was picked up a small number of times. The chain is built from TRBV7-9 and TRBJ1-4; D possibly corresponds to TRBD1 (6 bases). This CDR3 is built from 16 residues. Germline V gene lookup returns CDR1 SEHNR and CDR2 FQNEAQ (reference sequence). The germline V and J ends were trimmed by 1 base and 3 bases, with 12 bases remaining between them. In DNA form, the CDR3 reads TGTGCCAGCAGCTTAGGAACAGGGCCCTCTAATGAAAAACTGTTTTTT. Its protein product is CASSLGTGPSNEKLFF.

In this sample, this clonotype turned up a few times. This sequence joins TRBV20-1 and TRBJ2-7; a possible D gene is TRBD2 (5 bases). The CDR3 contains 15 residues. Germline CDR1 is DFQATT and CDR2 is SNEGSKA (reference sequence). Deletions cut 3 bases from V and 7 bases from J, with 22 bases between. In DNA, the CDR3 is TGCAGTGCTAGCGGGGTCTCAAGAATAGCGTGGGAGCAGTACTTC. Amino acids: CSASGVSRIAWEQYF.

V usage is TRBV7-2 and J usage is TRBJ2-1, with 8 bases lining up with TRBD1. The CDR3 consists of 15 residues. The germline CDR1 and CDR2 sequences are SGHTA and FQGNSA. Trimming took 8 bases from V and 1 from J; bases not matched to a gene: 7. The CDR3 bases are TGTGCCAGCGGAAATCAGGGGGCATCCTACAATGAGCAGTTCTTC. It specifies CASGNQGASYNEQFF.

This rearrangement joins TRBV20-1 to TRBJ2-3; weak D call: TRBD2 (5 bases). Germline assignment: CDR1 DFQATT and CDR2 SNEGSKA (reference sequence). V lost 6 bases and J 1 base, leaving 11 bases between the germline ends. This CDR3 is 13 amino acids long. CDR3 nucleotide sequence: TGCAGTGCCTGGCCCGGGGGCACAGATACGCAGTATTTT. As protein: CSAWPGGTDTQYF.

This clonotype has at least ten counts. The genes are TRBV30 and TRBJ2-5, with unresolved D. The CDR3 spans 13 residues. With 0 bases removed from V and 5 bases from J, the gap between germline ends came to 10 bases. CDR1 is GTSNPN and CDR2 is SVGIG in the germline V gene (reference sequence). DNA of the CDR3: TGTGCCTGGAGTGTTTTCCTGGGGGAGACCCAGTACTTC. Residues: CAWSVFLGETQYF.

A few counts support this clonotype. The chain is built from TRBV11-2 and TRBJ2-1, with D maybe TRBD2 (6 bases). CDR3 length equals 14 residues. The V end was cut by 7 bases, the J end by 0 bases, with 10 bases between. Looked up from germline, CDR1 is SGHAT and CDR2 is FQNNGV. CDR3 loop: CASNRGSSYNEQFF. CDR3 in DNA: TGTGCCAGCAATCGGGGGAGCTCCTACAATGAGCAGTTCTTC.

This clonotype was seen a few times. The chain is built from TRBV4-2 and TRBJ1-6; D is perhaps TRBD1 (5 bases). V gave up 0 bases and J gave up 3 bases, with 15 bases separating them. The CDR3 covers 18 residues. The germline V gene has CDR1 LGHNA and CDR2 YNFKEQ. DNA of the CDR3: TGTGCCAGCAGCCAAGACCCCTTGGTCGGGGGCTATAATTCACCCCTCCACTTT. Translating it yields CASSQDPLVGGYNSPLHF.

V and J are TRBV5-1 and TRBJ1-1, with D perhaps matching TRBD1 (5 bases). The CDR3 spans 15 residues. CDR1 and CDR2 from the germline V gene are SGHRS and YFSETQ. With 3 bases removed from V and 4 bases from J, the gap between germline ends came to 16 bases. In nucleotides, the CDR3 is TGCGCCAGCAGCTGGACTCAGGGTTTTGGCACTGAAGCTTTCTTT. Translation gives CASSWTQGFGTEAFF.

This clonotype came up a few times. The V gene is TRBV20-1, the J gene TRBJ2-3, with D perhaps matching TRBD2 (6 bases). V dropped 4 bases and J dropped 3 bases, with 17 bases sitting between them. This CDR3 is built from 15 residues. The germline V gene has CDR1 DFQATT and CDR2 SNEGSKA (reference sequence). Written as DNA, the CDR3 is TGCAGTGCTAAGTCGTGGCGCGGAGGGACAGATACGCAGTATTTT. Translated: CSAKSWRGGTDTQYF.

The V call is TRBV3-1, the J call TRBJ1-2; 9 nucleotides match TRBD1. Germline V gene lookup returns CDR1 LGHDT and CDR2 YNNKEL (reference sequence). This CDR3 region has 12 residues. V dropped 4 bases and J dropped 11; count of bases not matched to a gene: 5. CDR3 sequence (DNA): TGTGCCAGCAGCCGGACAGGGGTTCGGTACACCTTC. This encodes CASSRTGVRYTF. The full variable domain, rest sourced from reference TRBV3-1 and TRBJ1-2, is DTAVSQTPKYLVTQMGNDKSIKCEQNLGHDTMYWYKQDSKKFLKIMFSYNNKELIINETVPNRFSPKSPDKAHLNLHINSLELGDSAVYFCASSRTGVRYTFGSGTRLTVV.

This clonotype occurred a few times. The V call is TRBV7-8, the J call TRBJ2-7; D perhaps matches TRBD2 (6 bases). The CDR3 length is 15 residues. Germline CDR1 SGHVS, CDR2 FQNEAQ. Trimming pared 5 bases from V and 2 bases from J, leaving 16 bases between. CDR3 loop: CASSPSPWEAYEQYF. The DNA for the CDR3 is TGTGCCAGCAGCCCAAGCCCGTGGGAGGCCTACGAGCAGTACTTC.

V gene TRBV6-5 combines with J gene TRBJ2-5; 7 bases map to TRBD2. V lost 4 bases to trimming and J lost 3 bases; unmatched junction nucleotides: 5. In germline, CDR1 is MNHEY, CDR2 SVGAGI. The length of the CDR3 is 14 residues. As DNA, the CDR3 is TGTGCCAGCAGTTCTACCGGGACTAAAGAGACCCAGTACTTC. Amino acid sequence: CASSSTGTKETQYF.

This clonotype has a handful of counts. This chain connects TRBV7-2 to TRBJ2-3; 9 bases line up with TRBD2. Losses at the gene ends were 6 bases for V and 2 bases for J; bases not matched to a gene: 6. The CDR3 is made up of 15 amino acids. Germline V gives CDR1 SGHTA, CDR2 FQGNSA. The CDR3 region has the DNA TGTGCCAGCAGGCTTAGCGGGAGTTCCACAGATACGCAGTATTTT. This gives the protein CASRLSGSSTDTQYF.

This clonotype was seen ten or more times. The chain recombines TRBV10-3 with TRBJ2-7; 8 positions match TRBD2. With V trimmed by 0 bases and J by 5 bases, 15 bases remained unmatched. The CDR3 length is 18 residues. The germline gives CDR1 ENHRY, CDR2 SYGVKD. This CDR3 reads CAISESRPGTRNWDEQYF. The CDR3 DNA follows: TGTGCCATCAGTGAGTCCCGGCCCGGGACTAGGAATTGGGACGAGCAGTACTTC.

The chain uses TRBV20-1 and TRBJ2-7; the D gene is possibly TRBD1 (7 bases). The V gene lost 3 bases and the J gene lost 6 bases, with 21 bases spanning the gap. From germline, CDR1 is DFQATT and CDR2 SNEGSKA (reference sequence). This CDR3 is 15 amino acids long. CDR3 DNA sequence: TGCAGTGCTAGGCAATATCTAGACAGGGAGGCCGAGCAGTACTTC. Translating gives CSARQYLDREAEQYF.

The chain uses TRBV7-6 and TRBJ1-2; TRBD1 matches 7 bases. After removal of 5 bases from V and 8 bases from J, the junction contained 5 bases not matched to a gene. Germline V gene lookup returns CDR1 SGHVS and CDR2 FNYEAQ. The CDR3 covers 12 residues. The CDR3 DNA follows: TGTGCCAGCAGCGGCGACAGGGTGGGCTACACCTTC. The encoded protein is CASSGDRVGYTF.

This clonotype was seen only a few times. CDR3 nucleotide sequence: TGTGCCACCAGTGATTTGAAGACGTCCGGGGAGCTGTTTTTT. Its protein is CATSDLKTSGELFF. This rearrangement joins TRBV24-1 to TRBJ2-2; no definite D call. V was clipped by 0 bases and J by 6 bases, with 7 bases between them. The CDR3 totals 14 residues. Germline loops: CDR1 KGHDR, CDR2 SFDVKD.

A few counts support this clonotype. V usage is TRBV21-1 and J usage is TRBJ1-6; the D call TRBD1 from the table was never checked on the DNA. TRBV21-1 is a recognized pseudogene. The CDR3 consists of 16 residues. CDR3 sequence reads: CASSKPGKGVDSPLHF. CDR3 nucleotide sequence: TGTGCCAGCAGCAAACCTGGGAAGGGTGTTGATTCACCCCTCCACTTT.

Ten or more counts support this clonotype. CDR3 DNA: TGCGCCAGCAGCCAAACTAGCGGGAGTCCCCATGAGCAGTTCTTC. It encodes CASSQTSGSPHEQFF. The chain recombines TRBV5-1 with TRBJ2-1, with 11 bases matching TRBD2. Per germline, CDR1 SGHRS and CDR2 YFSETQ. This CDR3 has 15 residues. V gave up 4 bases and J gave up 8 bases; unmatched junction bases: 8. The entire variable domain, with the rest obtained from reference TRBV5-1 and TRBJ2-1, is as follows: KAGVTQTPRYLIKTRGQQVTLSCSPISGHRSVSWYQQTPGQGLQFLFEYFSETQRNKGNFPGRFSGRQFSNSRSEMNVSTLELGDSALYLCASSQTSGSPHEQFFGPGTRLTVL.

This clonotype came up a few times. The chain is built from TRBV20-1 and TRBJ2-1, with D perhaps TRBD1 (5 bases). The CDR3 consists of 14 residues. Trimming removed 3 bases from V and 2 bases from J, with 11 bases in between. The germline V gene has CDR1 DFQATT and CDR2 SNEGSKA (reference sequence). This CDR3 is CSARYRGTYNEQFF. DNA for the CDR3: TGCAGTGCTAGGTATAGGGGCACCTACAATGAGCAGTTCTTC.

The chain links TRBV2 to TRBJ1-5; D gene uncertain. This CDR3 contains 13 residues. V lost 4 bases, J lost 5 bases, and 9 bases lay in between. The germline V gene has CDR1 SNHLY and CDR2 FYNNEI. Written as DNA, the CDR3 is TGTGCCAGCAGTGGGGGAGGTGATCAGCCCCAGCATTTT. Translating it yields CASSGGGDQPQHF. Looking up the rest from reference TRBV2 and TRBJ1-5 gives the full variable domain: EPEVTQTPSHQVTQMGQEVILRCVPISNHLYFYWYRQILGQKVEFLVSFYNNEISEKSEIFDDQFSVERPDGSNFTLKIRSTKLEDSAMYFCASSGGGDQPQHFGDGTRLSIL.